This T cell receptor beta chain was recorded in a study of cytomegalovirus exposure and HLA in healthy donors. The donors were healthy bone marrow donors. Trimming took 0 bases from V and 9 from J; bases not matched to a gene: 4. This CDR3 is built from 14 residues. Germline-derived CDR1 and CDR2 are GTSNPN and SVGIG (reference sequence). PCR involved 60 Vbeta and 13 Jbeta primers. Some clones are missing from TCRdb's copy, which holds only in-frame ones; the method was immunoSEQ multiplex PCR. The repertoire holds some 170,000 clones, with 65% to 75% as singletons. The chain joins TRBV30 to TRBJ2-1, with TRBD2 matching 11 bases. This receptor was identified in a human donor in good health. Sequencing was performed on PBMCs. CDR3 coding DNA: TGTGCCTGGAGTGTGAGACTAGCGGGGAGTGAGCAGTTCTTC. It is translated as CAWSVRLAGSEQFF.